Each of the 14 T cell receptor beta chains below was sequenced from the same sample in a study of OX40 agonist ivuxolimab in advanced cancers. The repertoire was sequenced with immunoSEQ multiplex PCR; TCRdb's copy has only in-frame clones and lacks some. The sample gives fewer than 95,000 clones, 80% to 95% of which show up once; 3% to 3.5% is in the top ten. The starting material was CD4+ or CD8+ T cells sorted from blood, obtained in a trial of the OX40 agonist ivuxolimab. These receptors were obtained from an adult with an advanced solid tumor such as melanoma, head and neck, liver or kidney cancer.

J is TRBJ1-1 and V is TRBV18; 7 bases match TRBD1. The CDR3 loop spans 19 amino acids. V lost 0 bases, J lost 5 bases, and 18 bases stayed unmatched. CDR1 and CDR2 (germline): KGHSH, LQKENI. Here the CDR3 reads CASSPPLRTGKEGWTEAFF. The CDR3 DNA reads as TGTGCCAGCTCACCACCCCTTCGGACAGGTAAGGAAGGTTGGACTGAAGCTTTCTTT.

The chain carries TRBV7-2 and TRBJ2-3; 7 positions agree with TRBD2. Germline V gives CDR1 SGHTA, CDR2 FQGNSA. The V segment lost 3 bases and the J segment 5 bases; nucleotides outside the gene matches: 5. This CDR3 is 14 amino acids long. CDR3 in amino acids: CASSFLAGIDTQYF. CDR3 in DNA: TGTGCCAGCAGCTTTTTAGCGGGCATAGATACGCAGTATTTT.

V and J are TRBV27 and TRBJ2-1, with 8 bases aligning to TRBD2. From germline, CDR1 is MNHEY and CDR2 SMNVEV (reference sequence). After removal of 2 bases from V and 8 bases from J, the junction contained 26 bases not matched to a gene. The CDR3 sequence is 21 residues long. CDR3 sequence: CASSLKPHRTFVGGGTDEQFF. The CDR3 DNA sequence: TGTGCCAGCAGTTTAAAACCCCATCGGACTTTTGTCGGGGGGGGCACGGATGAGCAGTTCTTC.

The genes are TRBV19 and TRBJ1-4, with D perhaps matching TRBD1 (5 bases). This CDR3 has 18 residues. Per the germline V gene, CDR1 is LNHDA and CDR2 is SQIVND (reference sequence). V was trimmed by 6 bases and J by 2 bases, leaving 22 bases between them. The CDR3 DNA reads TGTGCCAGTAGGCGCCTGGGACGCCCGAGGTACACTAATGAAAAACTGTTTTTT. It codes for CASRRLGRPRYTNEKLFF.

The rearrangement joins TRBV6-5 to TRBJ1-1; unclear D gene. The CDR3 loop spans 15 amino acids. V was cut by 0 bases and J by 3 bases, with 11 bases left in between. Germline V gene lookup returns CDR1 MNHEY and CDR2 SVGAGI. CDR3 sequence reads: CASSYSNGEHTEAFF. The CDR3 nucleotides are TGTGCCAGCAGTTACTCGAATGGGGAACACACTGAAGCTTTCTTT.

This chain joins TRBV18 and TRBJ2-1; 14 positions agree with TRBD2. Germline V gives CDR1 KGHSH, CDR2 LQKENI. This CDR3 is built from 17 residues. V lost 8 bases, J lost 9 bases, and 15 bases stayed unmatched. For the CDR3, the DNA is TGTGCCAGCGTCACCGTGTCGGGACTAGCGGGAGAGGTTGAGCAGTTCTTC. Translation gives CASVTVSGLAGEVEQFF. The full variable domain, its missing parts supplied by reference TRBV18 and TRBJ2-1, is NAGVMQNPRHLVRRRGQEARLRCSPMKGHSHVYWYRQLPEEGLKFMVYLQKENIIDESGMPKERFSAEFPKEGPSILRIQQVVRGDSAAYFCASVTVSGLAGEVEQFFGPGTRLTVL.

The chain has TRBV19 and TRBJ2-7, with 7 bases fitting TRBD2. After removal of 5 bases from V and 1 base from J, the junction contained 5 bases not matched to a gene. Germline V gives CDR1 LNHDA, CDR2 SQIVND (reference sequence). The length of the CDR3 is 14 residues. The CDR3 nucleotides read TGTGCCAGTAGTCCGCGGACTAGTTCCTACGAGCAGTACTTC. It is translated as CASSPRTSSYEQYF.

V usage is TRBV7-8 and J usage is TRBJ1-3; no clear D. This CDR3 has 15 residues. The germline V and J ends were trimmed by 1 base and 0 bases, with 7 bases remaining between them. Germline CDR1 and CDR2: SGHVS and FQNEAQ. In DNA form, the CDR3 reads TGTGCCAGCAGCTTAGGACCGTACTCTGGAAACACCATATATTTT. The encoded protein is CASSLGPYSGNTIYF.

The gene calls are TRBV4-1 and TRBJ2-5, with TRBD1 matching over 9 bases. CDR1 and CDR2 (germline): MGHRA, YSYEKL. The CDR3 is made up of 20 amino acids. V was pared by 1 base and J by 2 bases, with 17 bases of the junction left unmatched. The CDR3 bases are TGCGCCAGCAGCCAAGTTTCCCGTACCGGGACAGGGTCAGCTCAAGAGACCCAGTACTTC. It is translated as CASSQVSRTGTGSAQETQYF.

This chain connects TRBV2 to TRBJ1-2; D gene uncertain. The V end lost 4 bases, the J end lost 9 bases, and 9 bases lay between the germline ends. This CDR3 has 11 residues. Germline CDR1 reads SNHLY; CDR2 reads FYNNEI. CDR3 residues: CASSAARSYTF. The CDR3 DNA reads TGTGCCAGCAGTGCGGCACGGAGCTACACCTTC.

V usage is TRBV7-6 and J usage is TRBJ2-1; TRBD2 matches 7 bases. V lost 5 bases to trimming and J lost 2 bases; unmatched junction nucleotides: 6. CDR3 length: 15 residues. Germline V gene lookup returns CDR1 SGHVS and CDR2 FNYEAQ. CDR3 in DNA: TGTGCCAGCAGCCCCGGGCTAGCGGCCTACAATGAGCAGTTCTTC. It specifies CASSPGLAAYNEQFF. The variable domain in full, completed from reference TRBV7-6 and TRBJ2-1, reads GAGVSQSPRYKVTKRGQDVALRCDPISGHVSLYWYRQALGQGPEFLTYFNYEAQQDKSGLPNDRFSAERPEGSISTLTIQRTEQRDSAMYRCASSPGLAAYNEQFFGPGTRLTVL.

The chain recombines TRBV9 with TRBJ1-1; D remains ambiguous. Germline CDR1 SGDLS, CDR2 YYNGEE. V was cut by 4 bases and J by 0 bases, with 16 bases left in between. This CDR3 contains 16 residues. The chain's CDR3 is CASSPPGKGMNTEAFF. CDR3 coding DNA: TGTGCCAGCAGCCCCCCCGGGAAGGGAATGAACACTGAAGCTTTCTTT. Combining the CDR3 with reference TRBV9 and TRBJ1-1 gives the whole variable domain DSGVTQTPKHLITATGQRVTLRCSPRSGDLSVYWYQQSLDQGLQFLIQYYNGEERAKGNILERFSAQQFPDLHSELNLSSLELGDSALYFCASSPPGKGMNTEAFFGQGTRLTVV.

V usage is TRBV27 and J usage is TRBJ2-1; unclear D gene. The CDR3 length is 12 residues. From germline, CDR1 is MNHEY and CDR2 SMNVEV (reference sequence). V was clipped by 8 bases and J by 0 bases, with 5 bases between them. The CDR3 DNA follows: TGTGCCAGCCATCACTCCTACAATGAGCAGTTCTTC. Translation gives CASHHSYNEQFF.

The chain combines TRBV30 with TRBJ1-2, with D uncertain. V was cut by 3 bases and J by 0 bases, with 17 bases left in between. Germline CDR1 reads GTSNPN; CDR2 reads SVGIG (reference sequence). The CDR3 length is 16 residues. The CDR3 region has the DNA TGTGCCTGGAGCATACTCCCTACTGATACTAACTATGGCTACACCTTC. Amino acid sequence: CAWSILPTDTNYGYTF.